Included here is one TCR beta chain sequence, with context. Its antigen remains unknown. Trimming took off 5 bases at V and 2 bases at J, with 10 bases between the two ends. Germline V gene data show CDR1 as GTSNPN and CDR2 as SVGIG (reference sequence). The CDR3 spans 12 residues. The data were obtained in a study of somatic mutations in cytotoxic T cells in rheumatoid arthritis. Study-level results: The CD8+ clonality of rheumatoid arthritis patients increased with age, whereas that of healthy controls did not. Any difference in CD8+ T-cell clonality between patients who had rheumatoid arthritis and healthy controls who were age-matched was not statistically significant.

As handled by the study authors: When patient CD8+ clones larger than 1% were compared with published virus-specific TCRB sequences, few matched. Assay: immunoSEQ multiplex PCR; the TCRdb copy retains only in-frame clones and omits some. That table furnishes V, J and clone size, whereas the DNA furnished D and trimming. Of approximately 30,000 clones in the sample, 82% were seen once. The J gene is TRBJ2-7, the V gene TRBV30; tentative D call: TRBD1 (6 bases). The material sequenced was CD8+ T cells sorted from blood. The sequence derives from an adult with rheumatoid arthritis. CDR3: CAWGDTAYEQYF. CDR3 coding DNA: TGTGCCTGGGGGGACACCGCCTACGAGCAGTACTTC.